What follows are 24 T cell receptor beta chains derived from one specimen sequenced in a study of cytomegalovirus exposure and HLA in healthy donors. PCR used 60 Vbeta primers and 13 Jbeta primers. Measured with immunoSEQ multiplex PCR; TCRdb has only the in-frame clones, and not every one. The sample includes around 170,000 clones, 70% to 85% of them seen just once. What was sequenced was PBMCs. These TCRs come from a man aged 18 to 30 in good health and CMV-seronegative.

The chain recombines TRBV10-3 with TRBJ2-7, with 10 positions matching TRBD1. The CDR3 spans 15 residues. Trimming at V came to 2 bases and at J to 2 bases, leaving 3 bases not matched to a gene. Germline V gives CDR1 ENHRY, CDR2 SYGVKD. This CDR3 reads CAISEAGTGAYEQYF. DNA for the CDR3: TGTGCCATCAGTGAGGCCGGGACAGGGGCCTACGAGCAGTACTTC.

The chain recombines TRBV9 with TRBJ2-1, with D possibly TRBD2 on 6 matching bases. CDR1 and CDR2 (germline): SGDLS, YYNGEE. The length of the CDR3 is 15 residues. V was shortened by 3 bases and J by 5 bases, with 15 bases between the two germline ends. The CDR3 DNA is TGTGCCAGCAGCGGACTTGTGGGACTCCACAATGAGCAGTTCTTC. It translates to CASSGLVGLHNEQFF. Using reference TRBV9 and TRBJ2-1 for the parts outside the CDR3, the full variable domain is DSGVTQTPKHLITATGQRVTLRCSPRSGDLSVYWYQQSLDQGLQFLIQYYNGEERAKGNILERFSAQQFPDLHSELNLSSLELGDSALYFCASSGLVGLHNEQFFGPGTRLTVL.

V is TRBV5-1 and J is TRBJ1-1; 8 bases line up with TRBD1. The CDR3 covers 11 residues. J lost 13 bases, V lost 0 bases, and 2 bases had no gene match. CDR1 SGHRS and CDR2 YFSETQ come from the germline V gene. The CDR3 reads CASSLAGQVFF. The CDR3 nucleotides are TGCGCCAGCAGCTTGGCGGGACAGGTTTTCTTT.

The rearrangement uses TRBV7-9 and TRBJ2-3; no reliable D call. Looked up from germline, CDR1 is SEHNR and CDR2 is FQNEAQ (reference sequence). CDR3 size: 14 residues. The V gene lost 5 bases and the J gene lost 4 bases, with 13 bases spanning the gap. The CDR3: CASSPSLKPDTQYF. CDR3 sequence (DNA): TGTGCCAGCAGCCCGTCCTTAAAGCCAGATACGCAGTATTTT.

This chain joins TRBV6-6 and TRBJ2-7, with a weak D call TRBD1 (5 bases). The ends were cut back, 6 bases at V and 2 bases at J, with 11 bases in the middle. Germline values: CDR1 MNHNY, CDR2 SVGAGI (reference sequence). The CDR3 contains 13 residues. CDR3 in amino acids: CASSQGAAYEQYF. The CDR3 bases are TGTGCCAGCAGCCAAGGGGCGGCCTACGAGCAGTACTTC.

This chain joins TRBV30 and TRBJ2-7, with 10 bases lining up with TRBD2. The germline CDR1 and CDR2 sequences are GTSNPN and SVGIG (reference sequence). The CDR3 is 16 residues long. V trimming: 0 bases; J trimming: 4 bases; junction bases outside the gene matches: 9. CDR3 nucleotide sequence: TGTGCCTGGAGTGTACAAGGACTAGCGGAACCTTACGAGCAGTACTTC. Translating gives CAWSVQGLAEPYEQYF.

The chain uses TRBV9 and TRBJ1-2, with D perhaps matching TRBD1 (5 bases). Between the trimmed V and J ends, which lost 7 bases and 5 bases, there was a span of 15 bases. Germline CDR1 reads SGDLS; CDR2 reads YYNGEE. The CDR3 runs to 13 residues. The CDR3 nucleotides read TGTGCCAGCCGGGGGAAAGGTATTTATGGCTACACCTTC. Protein sequence: CASRGKGIYGYTF.

The chain recombines TRBV9 with TRBJ1-2; no firm D call. Germline V gives CDR1 SGDLS, CDR2 YYNGEE. The V end was cut by 3 bases, the J end by 3 bases, with 15 bases between. The length of the CDR3 is 15 residues. CDR3 residues: CASSGDPGLDYGYTF. DNA of the CDR3: TGTGCCAGCAGCGGGGATCCGGGGTTGGACTATGGCTACACCTTC.

The chain carries TRBV15 and TRBJ1-5; D is perhaps TRBD1 (5 bases). The V gene lost 0 bases and the J gene lost 0 bases, with 12 bases spanning the gap. From germline, CDR1 is LNHNV and CDR2 YYDKDF (reference sequence). The CDR3 is 17 amino acids. The CDR3 is CATSRDVPRVSNQPQHF. The CDR3 region has the DNA TGTGCCACCAGCAGAGATGTACCCAGGGTTAGCAATCAGCCCCAGCATTTT.

The V and J genes are TRBV27 and TRBJ1-1, with TRBD1 matching 8 bases. V shed 7 bases and J 3 bases; nucleotides not matched to a gene: 10. This CDR3 is built from 15 residues. Looked up from germline, CDR1 is MNHEY and CDR2 is SMNVEV (reference sequence). The chain's CDR3 is CASTRRQGKYTEAFF. The DNA of the CDR3 is TGTGCCAGCACCAGAAGACAGGGGAAGTACACTGAAGCTTTCTTT.

This chain uses TRBV5-1 with TRBJ2-7; 8 bases agree with TRBD1. The germline V gene has CDR1 SGHRS and CDR2 YFSETQ. CDR3 length: 15 residues. The junction had 9 bases not matched to a gene; V was cut back by 4 bases and J by 3 bases. The CDR3 DNA follows: TGCGCCAGCAGCCTCCGGAGACAGGGGCACTACGAGCAGTACTTC. It codes for CASSLRRQGHYEQYF. The full variable domain, its missing parts supplied by reference TRBV5-1 and TRBJ2-7, is KAGVTQTPRYLIKTRGQQVTLSCSPISGHRSVSWYQQTPGQGLQFLFEYFSETQRNKGNFPGRFSGRQFSNSRSEMNVSTLELGDSALYLCASSLRRQGHYEQYFGPGTRLTVT.

The rearrangement uses TRBV5-4 and TRBJ2-7; 8 positions agree with TRBD2. The CDR3 extends over 15 amino acids. The J segment lost 3 bases and the V segment lost 4 bases, leaving 9 bases of the junction unmatched. The germline V gene encodes CDR1 SGHNT and CDR2 YYREEE (reference sequence). The CDR3 is CASSPTGGVYYEQYF. In DNA form, the CDR3 reads TGTGCCAGCAGCCCCACGGGGGGGGTTTACTACGAGCAGTACTTC.

The chain couples TRBV6-4 to TRBJ1-4, with a tentative D call TRBD1 (6 bases). This CDR3 has 15 amino acids. Trimming took off 0 bases at V and 5 bases at J, with 10 bases between the two ends. Germline V CDR1 and CDR2: MRHNA, SNTAGT. DNA for the CDR3: TGTGCCAGCAGTGACTCAGCGGGGGCGAATGAAAAACTGTTTTTT. Its protein product is CASSDSAGANEKLFF.

This clone was detected only a few times. The chain links TRBV6-5 to TRBJ1-1, with D possibly being TRBD1 (5 bases). Trimming took 5 bases from V and 8 from J, leaving 9 bases between them. The CDR3 sequence is 11 residues long. Germline CDR1 and CDR2: MNHEY and SVGAGI. The CDR3 nucleotides read TGTGCCAGCAGTACGACAGTCGAAGCTTTCTTT. Its protein product is CASSTTVEAFF.

This clone was observed a single time. The chain links TRBV19 to TRBJ1-2; tentatively, D is TRBD1 (5 bases). Germline CDR1 and CDR2: LNHDA and SQIVND (reference sequence). This CDR3 has 14 amino acids. V was shortened by 3 bases and J by 6 bases, with 14 bases between the two germline ends. The CDR3 DNA is TGTGCCAGTAGTATGGGGGGATTGGGGAATGGCTACACCTTC. Protein: CASSMGGLGNGYTF.

The rearrangement joins TRBV19 to TRBJ1-1, with D possibly TRBD1 on 5 matching bases. Germline V gene data show CDR1 as LNHDA and CDR2 as SQIVND (reference sequence). The V end lost 3 bases, the J end lost 9 bases, and 17 bases lay between the germline ends. The CDR3 totals 14 residues. CDR3 sequence: CASSIRRGGIKAFF. The CDR3 nucleotides are TGTGCCAGTAGTATTCGGAGGGGTGGAATTAAAGCTTTCTTT.

The chain links TRBV4-3 to TRBJ2-1, with D possibly being TRBD2 (7 bases). V was cut by 1 base and J by 2 bases, with 12 bases left in between. The CDR3 spans 16 residues. Germline values: CDR1 LGHNA, CDR2 YSLEER. The CDR3 DNA sequence: TGCGCCAGCAGCCAAGTTAGGGGGGGGGCCTACAATGAGCAGTTCTTC. Protein: CASSQVRGGAYNEQFF.

This sequence joins TRBV5-4 and TRBJ1-2; D remains ambiguous. CDR1 and CDR2 from the germline V gene are SGHNT and YYREEE (reference sequence). With 2 bases removed from V and 2 bases from J, the gap between germline ends came to 10 bases. This CDR3 contains 14 residues. The CDR3 DNA reads as TGTGCCAGCAGCTTTTCGAGAGGGAACTATGGCTACACCTTC. This sequence encodes CASSFSRGNYGYTF.

The V gene is TRBV18, the J gene TRBJ2-5; 7 bases match TRBD2. The junction had 9 bases not matched to a gene; V was cut back by 4 bases and J by 1 base. The CDR3 has 16 residues. In germline, CDR1 is KGHSH, CDR2 LQKENI. The CDR3 here is CASSRLGGDIQETQYF. Here the CDR3 DNA reads TGTGCCAGCTCACGTCTGGGGGGGGATATCCAAGAGACCCAGTACTTC.

The CDR3 bases are TGCGCCAGCAGCCAGCAGGGACAGACCTATGGCTACACCTTC. This sequence encodes CASSQQGQTYGYTF. J is TRBJ1-2 and V is TRBV4-3, with 7 bases fitting TRBD1. This CDR3 spans 14 amino acids. Germline CDR1 reads LGHNA; CDR2 reads YSLEER. The trim removed 3 bases at V and 4 bases at J, leaving 5 bases unmatched.

This chain joins TRBV11-2 and TRBJ2-2; D uncertain. With 0 bases removed from V and 7 bases from J, the gap between germline ends came to 6 bases. Germline V lookup: CDR1 SGHAT, CDR2 FQNNGV. The CDR3 is 13 amino acids. The CDR3 DNA sequence: TGTGCCAGCAGCTTAGACCGGTACGGGGAGCTGTTTTTT. Protein sequence: CASSLDRYGELFF.

V and J are TRBV6-5 and TRBJ1-4; the D gene is possibly TRBD1 (5 bases). The V gene's germline CDR1 is MNHEY and CDR2 SVGAGI. The V and J ends lost 5 bases and 8 bases respectively, with 15 bases between them. CDR3 length: 14 amino acids. DNA for the CDR3: TGTGCCAGCAGTGACGCCAGGGTGTTGGAAAAACTGTTTTTT. Amino acids: CASSDARVLEKLFF.

This clone has a single count. This chain links TRBV5-6 with TRBJ2-5; D is possibly TRBD2 (5 bases). Looked up from germline, CDR1 is SGHDT and CDR2 is YYEEEE. The CDR3 is 15 amino acids. V gave up 6 bases and J gave up 2 bases, with 17 bases separating them. The CDR3 spells CASTRMRAAQETQYF. CDR3 in DNA: TGTGCCAGCACCCGAATGAGGGCAGCGCAAGAGACCCAGTACTTC.

This clone was observed a handful of times. The chain links TRBV18 to TRBJ2-7; 7 bases map to TRBD2. CDR3 length: 13 amino acids. The germline V gene encodes CDR1 KGHSH and CDR2 LQKENI. The V gene end was trimmed by 3 bases and the J gene end by 1 base; junction bases not matched to a gene: 0. CDR3 amino acids: CASSPGGSYEQYF. Written as DNA, the CDR3 is TGTGCCAGCTCACCGGGAGGGTCCTACGAGCAGTACTTC.